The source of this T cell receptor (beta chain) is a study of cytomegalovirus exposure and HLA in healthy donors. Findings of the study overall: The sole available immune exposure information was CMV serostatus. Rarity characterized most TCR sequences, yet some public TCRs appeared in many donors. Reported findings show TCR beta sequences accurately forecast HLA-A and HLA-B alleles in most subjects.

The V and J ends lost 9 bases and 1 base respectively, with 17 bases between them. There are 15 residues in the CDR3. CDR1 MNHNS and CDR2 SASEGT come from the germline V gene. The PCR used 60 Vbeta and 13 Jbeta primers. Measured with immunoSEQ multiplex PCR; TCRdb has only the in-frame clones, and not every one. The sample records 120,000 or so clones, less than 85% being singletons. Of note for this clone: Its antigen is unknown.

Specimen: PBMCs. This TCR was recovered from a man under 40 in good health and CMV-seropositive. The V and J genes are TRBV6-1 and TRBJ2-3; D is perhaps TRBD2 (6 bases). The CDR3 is CASGPQAGGTDTQYF. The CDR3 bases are TGTGCCAGTGGACCCCAAGCGGGCGGCACAGATACGCAGTATTTT.